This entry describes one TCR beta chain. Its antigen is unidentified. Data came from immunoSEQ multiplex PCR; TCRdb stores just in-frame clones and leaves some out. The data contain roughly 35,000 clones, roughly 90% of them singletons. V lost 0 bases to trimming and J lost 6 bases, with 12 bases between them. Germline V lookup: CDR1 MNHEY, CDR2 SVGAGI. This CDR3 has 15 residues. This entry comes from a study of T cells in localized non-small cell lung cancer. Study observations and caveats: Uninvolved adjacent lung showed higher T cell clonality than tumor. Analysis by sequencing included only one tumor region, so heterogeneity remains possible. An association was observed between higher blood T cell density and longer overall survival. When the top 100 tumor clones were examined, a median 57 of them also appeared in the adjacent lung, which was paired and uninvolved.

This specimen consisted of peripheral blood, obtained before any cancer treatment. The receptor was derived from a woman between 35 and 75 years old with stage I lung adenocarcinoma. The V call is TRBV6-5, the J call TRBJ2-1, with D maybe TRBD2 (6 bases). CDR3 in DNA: TGTGCCAGCAGTTACTCTGTGGGGGGAAGCAATGAGCAGTTCTTC. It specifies CASSYSVGGSNEQFF.